A single TCR beta chain is shown here with its context. The data were obtained in a study of blood T cell repertoires in COVID-19. Study background: COVID-19 samples, acute and convalescent, were from the United States, Italy and Spain. Sample material is recorded as cDNA or gDNA derived from T cells, B-cell-depleted T cells, or PBMCs.

Authors' data handling: The authors estimated nucleated cell counts from reference gene primer amplification. Clones were read by immunoSEQ multiplex PCR, and TCRdb kept only the in-frame ones, dropping some. For V, J and clone size, that table is used; D and trimming come from the DNA. The sample shows 130,000 to 150,000 clones, roughly 82% of them seen only once. Trimming left V 5 bases short and J 2 bases short, with 6 bases between. Germline CDR1 reads KGHDR; CDR2 reads SFDVKD. This CDR3 is built from 12 residues. The J gene is TRBJ2-7, the V gene TRBV24-1; possibly TRBD1 for D (5 bases). Sequencing was performed on peripheral blood. This TCR was sampled from a human donor in a cohort sampled during active COVID-19. The CDR3 nucleotides are TGTGCCACCAGTGCAGGGACCTACGAGCAGTACTTC. Protein sequence: CATSAGTYEQYF.